The T cell receptor beta chain described here comes from a study of long-term antiretroviral therapy in people with HIV. On the study more broadly: It was about a decade before the 2015 immediate-ART recommendation that the earliest samples were taken. Study-level points and caveats: The data indicate that diversity increased after ART but remained below transplant donor controls.

With regard to this clone: The antigen is undetermined.

The authors ran the immunoSEQ assay, v3.0, at survey level. Libraries were prepared by immunoSEQ multiplex PCR; TCRdb keeps only in-frame clonotypes and omits some of them. The table has roughly 28,000 clones, more than 80% seen once. The United States was where all participants with HIV were treated. CDR1 and CDR2 (germline): SGHTA, FQGNSA. CDR3 length: 19 amino acids. J gave up 5 bases and V 5 bases, and 18 bases lay outside the gene matches. The TCR comes from a man between 40 and 49 years old with HIV. The source material was unsorted PBMCs, sampled 0.3 years after starting antiretroviral therapy. The rearrangement joins TRBV7-2 to TRBJ2-5; 12 bases match TRBD1. CDR3 protein: CASSLQSFPGQGAGETQYF. CDR3 sequence (DNA): TGTGCCAGCAGCCTACAATCATTCCCGGGACAGGGGGCAGGGGAGACCCAGTACTTC. Full variable domain (outside the CDR3, taken from reference TRBV7-2 and TRBJ2-5): GAGVSQSPSNKVTEKGKDVELRCDPISGHTALYWYRQSLGQGLEFLIYFQGNSAPDKSGLPSDRFSAERTGGSVSTLTIQRTQQEDSAVYLCASSLQSFPGQGAGETQYFGPGTRLLVL.